This entry concerns a single T cell receptor beta chain. It has no known antigen specificity. Within one base of it there is no much larger clone, and no base qualities were kept. This entry is derived from a study of beta chain features in type 1 diabetes (dated by TCRdb to 2016 to 2019). About the study as a whole: Mean age, gender distribution, total cell number and subset yield did not differ between patients and healthy donors. A total of approximately 100 million sorted cells were examined across all samples, and the number of cells per subset was strongly correlated with RNA yield. Naive and central memory subsets were obtained from all 30 or so donors, but regulatory and stem cell-like memory subsets were isolated from only 8 patients and roughly 8 healthy donors. In the study, TCRB repertoires of sorted circulating CD4+ T cell subsets from recently diagnosed type 1 diabetes patients were compared with those of matched healthy donors.

The entire amount of isolated RNA was reverse transcribed using the High Capacity cDNA Reverse Transcription Kit, so the sequenced TCRB transcripts were expressed ones. Deep immunoSEQ sequencing was performed on naive, central memory and regulatory T cell samples, with an average of about 3.57 million total reads per sample. Sorted cells were lysed in RLT buffer and RNA was extracted with DNase-treated RNeasy Micro or Mini kits, depending on cell number. Each cell subset was processed separately to prevent cross-contamination, with patient and healthy donor samples processed together. Using the immunoSEQ multiplex PCR, TCRB sequences were amplified from cDNA into 87-bp fragments spanning the CDR3 region. Amplicons were sequenced on the Illumina HiSeq platform. From the authors' description of their analysis: Synthetic template baselines were used to correct PCR bias computationally, reads within Hamming distance 2 were collapsed, and singletons that could not be merged were discarded. Reads were aligned against IMGT to assign V, D and J genes, CDR3 length and insertions or deletions at six rearrangement sites. Clonotype counts were normalized to sorted cell number within each subset before computing true diversity and Gini coefficients with the tcR R package. The overlap coefficient, calculated on TCRB nucleotide sequences, was used to quantify repertoire sharing. Out-of-frame TCRB sequences from naive cells were analyzed as a proxy for the pre-selection repertoire. Drawn from immuneACCESS, this table holds only the in-frame rearrangements with V and J called that TCRdb kept. Clones are partly lost; checked studies trace under half to an unresolved V gene and leave the rest unexplained. That table gives V, J and clone size, and the DNA gave D and trimming. This sample has some 280,000 clones in its table, and 13% to 15% of those were observed once. Approximately 0.015% of the sample lies in the top ten.

CDR1 LGHNT and CDR2 FRNRAP are derived from the germline V gene. V loses 7 bases, J loses 4 bases, and the germline ends lie 14 bases apart. Its CDR3 holds 14 amino acids, cysteine through phenylalanine. Only the CDR3 part of the read is kept: 42 bases, read in frame from the first base. Here is what the overall study found, with its caveats: Because the HLA sub-analyses included only small numbers of individuals, any influence of HLA type on TCRB rearrangement was left unresolved. PCR might favor shorter templates, but patient and control samples were amplified and corrected together, so any skew would affect both groups equally. The naive, central memory and regulatory TCRB repertoires appeared to resemble one another more closely among patients than among healthy donors. Because cDNA was sequenced instead of genomic DNA, activated cells with high expression could be over-represented, although the groups did not differ in activation or CD3 levels. A moderate but significant shortening of TCRB CDR3 length was observed in type 1 diabetes patients in all four CD4+ subsets. At VDJ recombination sites, type 1 diabetes patients had fewer insertions and more deleted nucleotides, which implies abnormalities in thymic rearrangement.

Each donor gave one peripheral blood draw, averaging about 120 mL, which was collected into heparinised tubes. Naive, central memory, regulatory and stem cell-like memory CD4+ T cells were sorted on a BD FACSAria II using a panel including CD45RO, CCR7, CD25, CD127, CD95 and CD27. Purity was above 95% for every sorted population. Right away, PBMCs were isolated by Lymphoprep density gradient centrifugation and were stained directly, with no culture step. Samples were stained and sorted in pairs, with one healthy donor and one patient per experiment, so that batch effects were minimized. Recombination joined TRBV12-5 with TRBJ2-1; TRBD2 might be the D gene, on 5 matching bases. Sample: naive CD4+ T cells from blood. What this sample's cell subset or site label stands for: true naive CD4+ T cells. The clonotype comes from a man in his thirties or forties with type 1 diabetes. The CDR3 region has the sequence CASATWERYNEQFF. The nucleotide sequence reads as follows: TGTGCTAGTGCTACCTGGGAGCGGTACAATGAGCAGTTCTTC.